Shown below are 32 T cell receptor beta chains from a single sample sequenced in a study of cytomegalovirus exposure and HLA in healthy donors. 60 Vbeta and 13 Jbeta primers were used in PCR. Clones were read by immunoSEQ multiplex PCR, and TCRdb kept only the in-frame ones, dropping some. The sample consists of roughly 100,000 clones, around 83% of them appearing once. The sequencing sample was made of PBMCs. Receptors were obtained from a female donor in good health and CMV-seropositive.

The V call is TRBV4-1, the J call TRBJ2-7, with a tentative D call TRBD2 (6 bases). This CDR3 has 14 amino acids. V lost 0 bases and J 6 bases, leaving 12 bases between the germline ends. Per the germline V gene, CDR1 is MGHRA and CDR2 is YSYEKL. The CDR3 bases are TGCGCCAGCAGCCAAGACAGGGAAGCGGGCGAGCAGTACTTC. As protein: CASSQDREAGEQYF.

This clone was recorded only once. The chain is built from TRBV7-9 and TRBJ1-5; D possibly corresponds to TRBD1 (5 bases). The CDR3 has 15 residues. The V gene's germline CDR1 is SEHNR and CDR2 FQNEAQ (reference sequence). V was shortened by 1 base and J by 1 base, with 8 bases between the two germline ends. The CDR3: CASSLEGPSNQPQHF. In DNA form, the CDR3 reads TGTGCCAGCAGCTTAGAGGGGCCGAGCAATCAGCCCCAGCATTTT.

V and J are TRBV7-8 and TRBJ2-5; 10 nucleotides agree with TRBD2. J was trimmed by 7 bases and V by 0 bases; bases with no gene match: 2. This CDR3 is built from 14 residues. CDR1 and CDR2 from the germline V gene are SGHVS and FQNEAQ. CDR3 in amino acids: CASSLASSGRTQYF. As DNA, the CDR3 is TGTGCCAGCAGCTTAGCCTCTAGCGGGAGGACCCAGTACTTC.

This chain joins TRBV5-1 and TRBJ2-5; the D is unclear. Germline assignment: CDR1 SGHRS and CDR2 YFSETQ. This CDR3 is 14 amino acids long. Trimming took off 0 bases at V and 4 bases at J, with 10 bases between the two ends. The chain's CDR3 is CASSLGTRTETQYF. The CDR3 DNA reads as TGCGCCAGCAGCTTGGGTACGCGTACAGAGACCCAGTACTTC.

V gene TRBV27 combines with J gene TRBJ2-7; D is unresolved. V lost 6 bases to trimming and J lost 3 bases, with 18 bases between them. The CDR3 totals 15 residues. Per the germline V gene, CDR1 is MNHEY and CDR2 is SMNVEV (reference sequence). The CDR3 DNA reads TGTGCCAGCAGACCCCCCGATGGTGGCAGCTACGAGCAGTACTTC. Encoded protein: CASRPPDGGSYEQYF.

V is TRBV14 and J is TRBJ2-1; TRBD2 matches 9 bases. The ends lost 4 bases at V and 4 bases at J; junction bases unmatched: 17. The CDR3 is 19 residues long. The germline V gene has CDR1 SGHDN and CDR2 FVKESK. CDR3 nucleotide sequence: TGTGCCAGCAGCCCATATACCGGGAAATTAGCGGGGGCTTACAATGAGCAGTTCTTC. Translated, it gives CASSPYTGKLAGAYNEQFF.

CDR3 in amino acids: CASALSGGASYNEQFF. The CDR3, as DNA: TGTGCCAGCGCTTTAAGTGGGGGGGCCTCCTACAATGAGCAGTTCTTC. The V and J genes are TRBV7-6 and TRBJ2-1, with a possible D match to TRBD2 (7 bases). The V gene's germline CDR1 is SGHVS and CDR2 FNYEAQ. Trimming removed 8 bases at V and 0 bases at J, with 17 bases between. This CDR3 is 16 amino acids long.

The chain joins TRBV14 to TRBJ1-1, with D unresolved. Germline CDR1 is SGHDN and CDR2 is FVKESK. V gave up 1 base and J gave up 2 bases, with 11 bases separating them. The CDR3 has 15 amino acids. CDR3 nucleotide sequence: TGTGCCAGCAGCCAAGTCTCGCAGTTTAACACTGAAGCTTTCTTT. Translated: CASSQVSQFNTEAFF.

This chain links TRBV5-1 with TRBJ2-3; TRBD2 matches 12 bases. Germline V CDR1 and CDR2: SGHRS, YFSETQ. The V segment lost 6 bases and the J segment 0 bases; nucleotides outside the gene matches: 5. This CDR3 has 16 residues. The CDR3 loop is CASTFLAGGSTDTQYF. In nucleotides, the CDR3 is TGCGCCAGCACGTTTCTAGCGGGGGGGAGCACAGATACGCAGTATTTT.

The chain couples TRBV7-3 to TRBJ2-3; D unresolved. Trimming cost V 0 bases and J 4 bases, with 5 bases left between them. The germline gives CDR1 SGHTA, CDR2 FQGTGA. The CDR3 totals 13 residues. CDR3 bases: TGTGCCAGCAGCTTAACGTTCGCAGATACGCAGTATTTT. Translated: CASSLTFADTQYF.

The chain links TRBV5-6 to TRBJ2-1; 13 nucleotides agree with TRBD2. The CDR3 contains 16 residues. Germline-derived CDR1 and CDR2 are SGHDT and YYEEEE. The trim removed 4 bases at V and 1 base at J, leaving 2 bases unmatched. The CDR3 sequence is CASSRTSGSSYNEQFF. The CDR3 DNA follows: TGTGCCAGCAGCCGGACTAGCGGGAGTTCCTACAATGAGCAGTTCTTC.

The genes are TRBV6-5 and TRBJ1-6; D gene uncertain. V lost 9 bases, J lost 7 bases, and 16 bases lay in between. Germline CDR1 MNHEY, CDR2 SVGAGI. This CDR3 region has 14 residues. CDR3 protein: CASNRPGSNSPLHF. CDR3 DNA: TGTGCCAGTAATCGGCCGGGAAGCAATTCACCCCTCCACTTT.

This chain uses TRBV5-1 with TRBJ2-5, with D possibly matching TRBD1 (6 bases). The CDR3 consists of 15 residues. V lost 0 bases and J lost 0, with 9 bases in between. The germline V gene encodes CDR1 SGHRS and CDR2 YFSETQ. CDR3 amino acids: CASSLARTDQETQYF. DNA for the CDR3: TGCGCCAGCAGCTTGGCGCGGACAGACCAAGAGACCCAGTACTTC.

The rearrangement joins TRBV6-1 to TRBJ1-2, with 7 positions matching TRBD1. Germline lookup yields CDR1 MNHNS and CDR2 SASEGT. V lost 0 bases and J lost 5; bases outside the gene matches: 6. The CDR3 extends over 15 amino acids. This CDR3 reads CASSEAQGEGYGYTF. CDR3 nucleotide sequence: TGTGCCAGCAGTGAAGCGCAGGGGGAAGGTTATGGCTACACCTTC.

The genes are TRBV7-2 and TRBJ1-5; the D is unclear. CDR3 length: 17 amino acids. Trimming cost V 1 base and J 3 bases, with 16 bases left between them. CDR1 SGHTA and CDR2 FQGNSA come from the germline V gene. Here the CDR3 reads CASSLVGRPSLNQPQHF. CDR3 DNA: TGTGCCAGCAGCTTAGTGGGGAGACCCTCTCTCAATCAGCCCCAGCATTTT.

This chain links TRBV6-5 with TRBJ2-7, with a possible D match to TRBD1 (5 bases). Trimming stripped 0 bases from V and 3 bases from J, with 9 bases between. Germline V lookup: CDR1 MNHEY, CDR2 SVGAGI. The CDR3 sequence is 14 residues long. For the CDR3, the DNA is TGTGCCAGCAGTTACTCGTCGGACAACTACGAGCAGTACTTC. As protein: CASSYSSDNYEQYF.

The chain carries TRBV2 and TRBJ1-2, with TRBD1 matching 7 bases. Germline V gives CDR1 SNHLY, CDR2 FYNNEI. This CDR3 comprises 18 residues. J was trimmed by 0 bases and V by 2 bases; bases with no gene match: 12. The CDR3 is CASSEWGRGAAANYGYTF. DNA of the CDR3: TGTGCCAGCAGTGAATGGGGCAGGGGGGCCGCGGCTAACTATGGCTACACCTTC.

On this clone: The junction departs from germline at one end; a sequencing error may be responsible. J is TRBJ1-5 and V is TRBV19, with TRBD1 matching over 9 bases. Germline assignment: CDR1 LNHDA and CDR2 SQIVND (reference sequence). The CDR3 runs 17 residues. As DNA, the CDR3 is TGTGCCACTAGTATGTATCCGGGACAGGGAGGGGATCAGCCCCAGCATTTT. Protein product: CATSMYPGQGGDQPQHF.

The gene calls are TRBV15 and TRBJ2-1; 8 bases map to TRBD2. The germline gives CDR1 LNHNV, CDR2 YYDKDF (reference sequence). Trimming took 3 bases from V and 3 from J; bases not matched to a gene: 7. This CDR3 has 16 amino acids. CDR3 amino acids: CATSSLSGTSYNEQFF. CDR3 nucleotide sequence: TGTGCCACCAGCAGCCTTTCCGGGACTAGCTACAATGAGCAGTTCTTC. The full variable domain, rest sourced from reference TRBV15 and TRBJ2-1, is DAMVIQNPRYQVTQFGKPVTLSCSQTLNHNVMYWYQQKSSQAPKLLFHYYDKDFNNEADTPDNFQSRRPNTSFCFLDIRSPGLGDTAMYLCATSSLSGTSYNEQFFGPGTRLTVL.

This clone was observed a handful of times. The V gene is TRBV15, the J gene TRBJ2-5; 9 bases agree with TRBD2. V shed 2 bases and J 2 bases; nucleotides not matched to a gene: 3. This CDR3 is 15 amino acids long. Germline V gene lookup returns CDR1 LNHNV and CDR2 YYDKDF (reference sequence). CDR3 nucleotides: TGTGCCACCAGCAGACTAGCGGGACGGCAAGAGACCCAGTACTTC. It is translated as CATSRLAGRQETQYF.

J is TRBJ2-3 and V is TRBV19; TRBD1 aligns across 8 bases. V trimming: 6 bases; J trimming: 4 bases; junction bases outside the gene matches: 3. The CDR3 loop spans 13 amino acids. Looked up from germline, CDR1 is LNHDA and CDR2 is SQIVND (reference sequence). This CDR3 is CASRRTGPDTQYF. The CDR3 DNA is TGTGCCAGTAGACGGACAGGGCCAGATACGCAGTATTTT.

CDR3 amino acids: CASSPSGQGASGYTF. CDR3 sequence (DNA): TGTGCCAGCAGCCCCTCGGGACAGGGGGCGAGTGGCTACACCTTC. V gene TRBV7-2 combines with J gene TRBJ1-2; the match to TRBD1 covers 12 bases. The CDR3 length is 15 residues. The germline gives CDR1 SGHTA, CDR2 FQGNSA. The V gene end was trimmed by 5 bases and the J gene end by 7 bases; junction bases not matched to a gene: 8.

The DNA for the CDR3 is TGCGCCAGCAGCTCTCGGGACAGCTCCTACGAGCAGTACTTC. Translated: CASSSRDSSYEQYF. The chain joins TRBV5-1 to TRBJ2-7, with TRBD1 matching over 7 bases. This CDR3 contains 14 residues. Germline values: CDR1 SGHRS, CDR2 YFSETQ. The trim removed 3 bases at V and 0 bases at J, leaving 3 bases unmatched.

The CDR3 DNA is TGTGCCACCAGCAGAGAGGCTAGCGGGAACACCGGGGAGCTGTTTTTT. This sequence encodes CATSREASGNTGELFF. The chain recombines TRBV15 with TRBJ2-2; TRBD2 agrees at 7 bases. Trimming at V came to 0 bases and at J to 1 base, leaving 2 bases not matched to a gene. CDR1 LNHNV and CDR2 YYDKDF come from the germline V gene (reference sequence). The CDR3 totals 16 residues.

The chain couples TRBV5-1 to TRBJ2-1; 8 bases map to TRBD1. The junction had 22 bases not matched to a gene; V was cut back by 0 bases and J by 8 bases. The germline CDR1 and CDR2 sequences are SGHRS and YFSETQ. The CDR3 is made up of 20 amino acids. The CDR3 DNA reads TGCGCCAGCAGCTTGGCCGAACATCTAATCTCCAGGGGGCTTGGATATGAGCAGTTCTTC. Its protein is CASSLAEHLISRGLGYEQFF.

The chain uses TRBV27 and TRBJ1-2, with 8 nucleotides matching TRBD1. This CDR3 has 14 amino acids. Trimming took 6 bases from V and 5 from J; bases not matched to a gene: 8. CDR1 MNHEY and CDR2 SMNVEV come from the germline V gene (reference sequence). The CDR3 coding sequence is TGTGCCAGCAGAACAGGGGGGATAGGTTATGGCTACACCTTC. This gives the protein CASRTGGIGYGYTF.

The CDR3 region is CASSPGQIEAFF. The CDR3 DNA is TGTGCCAGCTCACCAGGACAAATTGAAGCTTTCTTT. The chain employs TRBV18 and TRBJ1-1; TRBD1 is a possible D gene (5 bases). This CDR3 is built from 12 residues. V lost 2 bases and J lost 7, with 8 bases in between. Germline-derived CDR1 and CDR2 are KGHSH and LQKENI.

CDR3 in amino acids: CASSLGQGTEAFF. CDR3 nucleotides: TGTGCCAGCAGCTTAGGACAGGGCACTGAAGCTTTCTTT. The V call is TRBV7-2, the J call TRBJ1-1; TRBD1 aligns across 7 bases. This CDR3 has 13 residues. Germline loops: CDR1 SGHTA, CDR2 FQGNSA. Trimming took 1 base from V and 4 from J; bases not matched to a gene: 0.

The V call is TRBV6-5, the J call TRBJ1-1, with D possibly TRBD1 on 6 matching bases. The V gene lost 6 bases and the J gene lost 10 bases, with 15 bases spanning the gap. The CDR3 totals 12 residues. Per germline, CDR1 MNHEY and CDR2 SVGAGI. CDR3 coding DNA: TGTGCCAGCAGGGAACTACAGGGTGGAGCTTTCTTT. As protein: CASRELQGGAFF.

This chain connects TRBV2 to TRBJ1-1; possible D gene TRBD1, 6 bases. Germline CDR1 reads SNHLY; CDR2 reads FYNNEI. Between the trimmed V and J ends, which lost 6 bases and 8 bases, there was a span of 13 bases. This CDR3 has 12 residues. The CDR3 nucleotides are TGTGCCAGCAGCTTTAGGGGGTTGGAAGCTTTCTTT. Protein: CASSFRGLEAFF.

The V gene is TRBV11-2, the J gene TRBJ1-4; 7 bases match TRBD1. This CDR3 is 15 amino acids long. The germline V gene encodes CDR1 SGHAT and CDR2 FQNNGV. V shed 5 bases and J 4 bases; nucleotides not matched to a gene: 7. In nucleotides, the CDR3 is TGTGCCAGCAGCCCGACGGGACAGATTAATGAAAAACTGTTTTTT. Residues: CASSPTGQINEKLFF.

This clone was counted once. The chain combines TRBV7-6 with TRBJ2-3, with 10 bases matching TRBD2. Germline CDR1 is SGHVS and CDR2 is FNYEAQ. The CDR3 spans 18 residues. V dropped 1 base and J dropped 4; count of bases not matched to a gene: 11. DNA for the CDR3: TGTGCCAGCAGCTTAGGAGCGGGGGGGCCCGGTGTCCCAGATACGCAGTATTTT. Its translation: CASSLGAGGPGVPDTQYF.